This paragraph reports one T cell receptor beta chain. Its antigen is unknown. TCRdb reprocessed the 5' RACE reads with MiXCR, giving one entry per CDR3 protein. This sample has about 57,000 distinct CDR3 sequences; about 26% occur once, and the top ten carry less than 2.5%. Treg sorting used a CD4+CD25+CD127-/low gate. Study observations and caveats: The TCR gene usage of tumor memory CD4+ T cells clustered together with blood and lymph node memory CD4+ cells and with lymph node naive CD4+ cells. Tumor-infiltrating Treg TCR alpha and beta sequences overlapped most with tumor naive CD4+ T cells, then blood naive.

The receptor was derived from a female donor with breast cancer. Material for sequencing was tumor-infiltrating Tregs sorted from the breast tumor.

The DNA of the CDR3 is TGTGCCAGCAGCCGAAGGACTAGCGGAGGGTGGAATGAGCAGTTCTTC. This codes for CASSRRTSGGWNEQFF. The V and J genes are TRBV7-9 and TRBJ2-1, with 10 bases that match TRBD2. Trimming took 5 bases from V and 7 from J; bases not matched to a gene: 11. Per the germline V gene, CDR1 is SEHNR and CDR2 is FQNEAQ (reference sequence). The CDR3 consists of 16 residues.